These T cell receptor beta chains were read from a single sample in a study of human T cells and chemical hapten exposure. TCRdb re-called the RACE reads with MiXCR, one entry per CDR3 protein. The data show tens of thousands of distinct CDR3 sequences, 10% to 13% seen once. The input for sequencing was whole blood, taken in connection with sensitization to the hapten diphenylcyclopropenone (DPC). The receptor set was obtained from a woman aged 45-65 years with alopecia areata. Some clones in this sample may be carry-over from other donors' samples. CDR3s include the opening cysteine and the closing phenylalanine or tryptophan. The order of the fields is J gene, clone size, D gene, V gene, CDR3 DNA, CDR3 protein. The D gene is left open where the match is weak. The listing skips clone size in some rows; elsewhere it reads once, few, many or a size class.

TRBJ2-4,few,-,TRBV12-3/TRBV12-4,TGTGCCAGCAGTTCGCCAACCAGGGGCGACAAAAACATTCAGTACTTC,CASSSPTRGDKNIQYF
TRBJ2-4,few,-,TRBV7-9,TGTGCCAGCAGCTACCAGGGGGGCATTCAGTACTTC,CASSYQGGIQYF
TRBJ1-5,many,-,TRBV29-1,TGCAGCGTAAAAAGCGGGGAGGGCCAGCCCCAGCATTTT,CSVKSGEGQPQHF
TRBJ2-1,many,TRBD1,TRBV20-1,TGCAGTGCTATCCCGGGACAGGGGTACAATGAGCAGTTCTTC,CSAIPGQGYNEQFF
TRBJ2-3,-,-,TRBV2,TGTGCCAGCAGTCCAGACAGGCCTGCTCTTACAGATACGCAGTATTTT,CASSPDRPALTDTQYF
TRBJ2-3,many,TRBD2,TRBV24-1,TGTGCCACCAGTGAGCCCCCGGGCACCGGGGGGAAAGATACGCAGTATTTT,CATSEPPGTGGKDTQYF
TRBJ2-7,few,-,TRBV7-2,TGTGCCAGCAGCTTAGAATTCAGCGGGCTAGGCGTAAACGAGCAGTACTTC,CASSLEFSGLGVNEQYF
TRBJ2-3,-,-,TRBV27,TGTGCCAGCAGTTTGCATGCTAGCACAGATACGCAGTATTTT,CASSLHASTDTQYF
TRBJ2-3,many,-,TRBV7-3,TGTGCCAGCAGCAGGACTTTCACAGATACGCAGTATTTT,CASSRTFTDTQYF
TRBJ2-7,few,TRBD1,TRBV28,TGTGCCAGCACCACTGCGGACAGGGCCCTATACGAGCAGTACTTC,CASTTADRALYEQYF
TRBJ2-1,many,TRBD2,TRBV20-1,TGCAGTGCTAGGGAAGCGGGAAGGGGTTTGAGGAATGAGCAGTTCTTC,CSAREAGRGLRNEQFF
TRBJ2-5,few,TRBD2,TRBV10-3,TGTGCCATCAGTGAGGGACTAGGGGCAGGCGGGGAGACCCAGTACTTC,CAISEGLGAGGETQYF
TRBJ2-3,few,-,TRBV20-1,TGCAGTGCTAGAGATAGCAGCACAGATACGCAGTATTTT,CSARDSSTDTQYF
TRBJ1-5,-,TRBD1,TRBV25-1,TGTGCCAGCAGTCCACAGGGGGTCCCTCAGCCCCAGCATTTT,CASSPQGVPQPQHF
TRBJ2-7,many,TRBD2,TRBV12-3/TRBV12-4,TGTGCCAGCAGAGGAAGCGGGAACTACGAGCAGTACTTC,CASRGSGNYEQYF
TRBJ1-2,-,-,TRBV29-1,TGCAGCGTGCAGGGTCCTGATGGCTACACCTTC,CSVQGPDGYTF
TRBJ2-1,few,-,TRBV28,TGTGCCAGCCCGCCGATAGTCGGCGAGGGGAACAATGAGCAGTTCTTC,CASPPIVGEGNNEQFF
TRBJ2-1,many,TRBD1,TRBV12-5,TGTGCTAGTGGTCTAGGACAGGGGCATTACAATGAGCAGTTCTTC,CASGLGQGHYNEQFF
TRBJ2-5,-,-,TRBV29-1,TGCAGCGTCAAGAGGGGGCAAGAGACCCAGTACTTC,CSVKRGQETQYF
TRBJ2-7,few,TRBD1,TRBV20-1,TGCAGTGCTAGAGAGGACAGGCCTCCCTACGAGCAGTACTTC,CSAREDRPPYEQYF
TRBJ2-6,-,TRBD1,TRBV28,TGTGCCAGCAGTTTATGGAGACAGGGGGTCTCTGGGGCCAACGTCCTGACTTTC,CASSLWRQGVSGANVLTF
TRBJ2-1,-,TRBD2,TRBV7-9,TGTGCCAGCAGCCCCGTCCGGGAGGGACTGGGATACAATGAGCAGTTCTTC,CASSPVREGLGYNEQFF
TRBJ1-4,few,-,TRBV10-3,TGTGCCATCAGTGAACGGGGAGGAACTAATGAAAAACTGTTTTTT,CAISERGGTNEKLFF
TRBJ2-1,many,-,TRBV6-4,TGTGCCAGCAGTGACTCCGCGGGGCAGGGCTACAATGAGCAGTTCTTC,CASSDSAGQGYNEQFF
TRBJ2-1,-,TRBD2,TRBV29-1,TGCAGCGTCCCTACAACGGGGGGGAATGAGCAGTTCTTC,CSVPTTGGNEQFF
TRBJ2-2,many,TRBD2,TRBV7-6,TGTGCCAGCAGCTTGGGGGGGATGGTGACCGGGGAGCTGTTTTTT,CASSLGGMVTGELFF
TRBJ2-1,few,TRBD2,TRBV4-3,TGCGCCAGCAGCCAAGACAACAGGGGCGGGGGGGATGAGCAGTTCTTC,CASSQDNRGGGDEQFF
TRBJ2-5,-,TRBD2,TRBV12-3/TRBV12-4,TGTGCCAGCAACCGACTAGCGGGAGATCAACAGACCCAGTACTTC,CASNRLAGDQQTQYF
TRBJ1-4,-,-,TRBV28,TGTGCCGGGAGGGGAGGGCAGAGCGCTAATGAAAAACTGTTTTTT,CAGRGGQSANEKLFF
TRBJ2-5,-,-,TRBV7-9,TGTGCCAGCAGCTTAACAACAGGGGCGGGGGAGACCCAGTACTTC,CASSLTTGAGETQYF
TRBJ2-1,-,-,TRBV19,TGTGCCAGCAACCGGGACTGGAAGAACAATGAGCAGTTCTTC,CASNRDWKNNEQFF
TRBJ2-1,-,TRBD1,TRBV6-5,TGTGCCACCACGGGACGGGACAGGGGAATAGGTGAGCAGTTCTTC,CATTGRDRGIGEQFF
TRBJ1-2,many,TRBD1,TRBV27,TGTGCCAGCAGTAGCGGACAGGGGGCAAGGTTCGCTGGCTACACCTTC,CASSSGQGARFAGYTF
TRBJ1-5,many,TRBD1,TRBV5-5,TGTGCCAGCAGCCAACGTGGGACAGGGGGCGATAATCAGCCCCAGCATTTT,CASSQRGTGGDNQPQHF
TRBJ2-5,-,-,TRBV5-1,TGCGCCAACAGCCTAAACCCCGGACAGTCGTCAGAGACCCAGTACTTC,CANSLNPGQSSETQYF
TRBJ2-1,many,TRBD2,TRBV7-2,TGTGCCAGCAGCCCGAGGACTAGCGGGAGGGCTAAGGATGAGCAGTTCTTC,CASSPRTSGRAKDEQFF
TRBJ1-2,-,-,TRBV25-1,TGTGCCTTTTCGAGGTTCGGATGTGGCTACACCTTC,CAFSRFGCGYTF
TRBJ2-2,-,TRBD2,TRBV7-2,TGTGCCAGCAGACGGACTAGTGCGGCAGGGGAGCTGTTTTTT,CASRRTSAAGELFF
TRBJ1-2,many,-,TRBV29-1,TGCAGCGCCTGGGGAGGCATGTATGGCTACACCTTC,CSAWGGMYGYTF
TRBJ1-2,-,-,TRBV5-4,TGTGCCAGCAGCTTGGCGGGCGCGGGGGGTAACTATGGCTACACCTTC,CASSLAGAGGNYGYTF
TRBJ2-1,medium-sized,TRBD2,TRBV5-1,TGCGCCAGCAGCGCCGGACTAGCGGGAGGGCCGTACAATGAGCAGTTCTTC,CASSAGLAGGPYNEQFF
TRBJ2-1,-,TRBD2,TRBV14,TGTGCCAGCAGCCGCGCCGGGACTAGCGGGAGTAATGAGCAGTTCTTC,CASSRAGTSGSNEQFF
TRBJ2-7,-,-,TRBV20-1,TGCAGTGCATATCGGACAGCCTCCTACGAGCAGTACTTC,CSAYRTASYEQYF
TRBJ2-7,many,-,TRBV3-1,TGTGCCAGCAGCCCTAGACTCTACTACGAGCAGTACTTC,CASSPRLYYEQYF
TRBJ1-3,many,-,TRBV18,TGTGCCAGCGCTCGGGTCCCTGCAAATAATGGAAACACCATATATTTT,CASARVPANNGNTIYF
TRBJ2-7,few,TRBD2,TRBV20-1,TGCAGTGCCCCGAGACTAGCGGGAGATGACGAGCAGTACTTC,CSAPRLAGDDEQYF
TRBJ2-2,many,-,TRBV5-6,TGTGCCAGCAGCAGGACTTTGAACACCGGGGAGCTGTTTTTT,CASSRTLNTGELFF
TRBJ2-1,-,-,TRBV29-1,TGCAGCGTTGATTTCTCCTACAATGAGCAGTTCTTC,CSVDFSYNEQFF
TRBJ2-7,few,-,TRBV20-1,TGCAGTGCTAGGAAGACTACATGGGAGCAGTACTTC,CSARKTTWEQYF
TRBJ1-5,many,-,TRBV28,TGTGCCAGCAGTTTAAAGGGCGCCGGCAATCAGCCCCAGCATTTT,CASSLKGAGNQPQHF
TRBJ2-1,few,-,TRBV27,TGTGCCAGCAGTCCAGACCTATACAATGAGCAGTTCTTC,CASSPDLYNEQFF
TRBJ1-1,-,-,TRBV4-3,TGCGCCAGCAGGATGGAGGGGGACACTGAAGCTTTCTTT,CASRMEGDTEAFF